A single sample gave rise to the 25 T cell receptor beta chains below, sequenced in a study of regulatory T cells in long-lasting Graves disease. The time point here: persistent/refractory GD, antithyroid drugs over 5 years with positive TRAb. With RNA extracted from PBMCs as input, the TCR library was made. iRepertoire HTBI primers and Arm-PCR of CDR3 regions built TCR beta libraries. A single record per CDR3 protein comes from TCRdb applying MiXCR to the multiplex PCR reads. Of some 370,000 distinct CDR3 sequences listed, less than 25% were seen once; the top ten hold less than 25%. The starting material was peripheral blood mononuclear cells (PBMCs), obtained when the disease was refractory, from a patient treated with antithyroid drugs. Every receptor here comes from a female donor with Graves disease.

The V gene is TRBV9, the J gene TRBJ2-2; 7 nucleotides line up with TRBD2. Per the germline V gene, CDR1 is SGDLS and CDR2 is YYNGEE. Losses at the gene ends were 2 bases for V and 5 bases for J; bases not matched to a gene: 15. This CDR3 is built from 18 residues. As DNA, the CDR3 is TGTGCCAGCAGCGTTGGGGAAGGAGGTGGGAGGGCAACCGGGGAGCTGTTTTTT. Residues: CASSVGEGGGRATGELFF.

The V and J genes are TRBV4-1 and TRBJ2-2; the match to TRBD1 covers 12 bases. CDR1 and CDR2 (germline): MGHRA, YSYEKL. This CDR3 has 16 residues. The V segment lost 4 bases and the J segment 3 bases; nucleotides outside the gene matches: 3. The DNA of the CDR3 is TGCGCCAGCAGCCCGGGACAGGGGGCGGACACCGGGGAGCTGTTTTTT. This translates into CASSPGQGADTGELFF.

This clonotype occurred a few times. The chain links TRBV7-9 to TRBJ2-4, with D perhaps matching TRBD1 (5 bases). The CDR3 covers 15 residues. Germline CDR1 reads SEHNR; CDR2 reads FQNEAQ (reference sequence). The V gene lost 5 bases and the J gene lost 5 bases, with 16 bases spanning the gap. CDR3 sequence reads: CASSEQQDPQNIQYF. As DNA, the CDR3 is TGTGCCAGCAGCGAACAACAGGACCCCCAAAACATTCAGTACTTC.

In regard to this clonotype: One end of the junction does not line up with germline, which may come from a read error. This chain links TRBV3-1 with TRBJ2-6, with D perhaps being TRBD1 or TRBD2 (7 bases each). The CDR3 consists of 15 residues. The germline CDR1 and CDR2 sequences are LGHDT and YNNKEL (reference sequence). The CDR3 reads CVSGDRASGANVLTF. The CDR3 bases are TGTGTCAGCGGGGACAGAGCCTCTGGGGCCAACGTCCTGACTTTC.

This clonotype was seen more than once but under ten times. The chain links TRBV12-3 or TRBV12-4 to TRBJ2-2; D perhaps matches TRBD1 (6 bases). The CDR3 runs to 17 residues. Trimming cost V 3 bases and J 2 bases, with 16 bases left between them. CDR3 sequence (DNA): TGTGCCAGCAGTTTTTCGTGGGGACAATCTAACACCGGGGAGCTGTTTTTT. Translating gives CASSFSWGQSNTGELFF.

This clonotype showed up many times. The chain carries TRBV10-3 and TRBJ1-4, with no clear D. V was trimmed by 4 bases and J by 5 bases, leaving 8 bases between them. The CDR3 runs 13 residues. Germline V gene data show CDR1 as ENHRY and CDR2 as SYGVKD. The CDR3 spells CAISGGGNEKLFF. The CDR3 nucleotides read TGTGCCATCAGTGGTGGAGGGAATGAAAAACTGTTTTTT.

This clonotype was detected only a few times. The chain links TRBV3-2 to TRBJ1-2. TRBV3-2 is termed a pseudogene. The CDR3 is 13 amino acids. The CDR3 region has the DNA TGTGCCAGCAGCCAAACGAGGTTCTATGGCTACACCTTC. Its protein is CASSQTRFYGYTF.

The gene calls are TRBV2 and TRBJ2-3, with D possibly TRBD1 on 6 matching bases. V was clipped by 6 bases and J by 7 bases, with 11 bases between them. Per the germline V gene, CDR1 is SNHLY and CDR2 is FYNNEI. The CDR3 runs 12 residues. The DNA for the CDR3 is TGTGCCAGCAGAGGGGGACACCATACGCAGTATTTT. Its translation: CASRGGHHTQYF.

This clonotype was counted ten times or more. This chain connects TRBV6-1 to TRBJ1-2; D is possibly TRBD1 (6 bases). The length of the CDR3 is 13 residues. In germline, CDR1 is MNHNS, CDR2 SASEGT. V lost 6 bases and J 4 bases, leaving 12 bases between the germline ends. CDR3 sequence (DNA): TGTGCCAGCAGCCGGACAGATACCTATGGCTACACCTTC. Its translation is CASSRTDTYGYTF.

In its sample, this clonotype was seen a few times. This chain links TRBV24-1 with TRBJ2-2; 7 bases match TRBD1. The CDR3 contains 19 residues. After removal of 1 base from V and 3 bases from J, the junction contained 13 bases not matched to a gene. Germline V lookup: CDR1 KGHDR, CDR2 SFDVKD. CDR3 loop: CATSDFPLTGPGDTGELFF. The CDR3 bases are TGTGCCACCAGTGATTTTCCCCTGACAGGGCCTGGGGACACCGGGGAGCTGTTTTTT.

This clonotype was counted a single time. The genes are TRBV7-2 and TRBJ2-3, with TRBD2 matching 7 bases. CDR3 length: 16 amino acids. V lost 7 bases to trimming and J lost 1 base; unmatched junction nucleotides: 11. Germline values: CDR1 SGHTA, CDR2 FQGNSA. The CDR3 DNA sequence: TGTGCCAGCACCAGGGAGGGAGGGATCCGCACAGATACGCAGTATTTT. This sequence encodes CASTREGGIRTDTQYF.

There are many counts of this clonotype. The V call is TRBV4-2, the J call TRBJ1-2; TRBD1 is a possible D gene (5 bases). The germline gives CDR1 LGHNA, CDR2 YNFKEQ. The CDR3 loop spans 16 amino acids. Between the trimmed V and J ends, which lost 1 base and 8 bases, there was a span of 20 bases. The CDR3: CASSQGGAREVVGYTF. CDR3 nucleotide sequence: TGTGCCAGCAGCCAAGGAGGGGCCCGGGAAGTCGTGGGCTACACCTTC.

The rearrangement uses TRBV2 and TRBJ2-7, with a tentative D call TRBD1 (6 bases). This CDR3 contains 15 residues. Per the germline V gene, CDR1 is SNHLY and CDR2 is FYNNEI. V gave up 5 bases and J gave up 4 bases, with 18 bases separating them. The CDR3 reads CASSSQGARGYEQYF. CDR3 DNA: TGTGCCAGCAGTTCACAGGGAGCGAGGGGATACGAGCAGTACTTC.

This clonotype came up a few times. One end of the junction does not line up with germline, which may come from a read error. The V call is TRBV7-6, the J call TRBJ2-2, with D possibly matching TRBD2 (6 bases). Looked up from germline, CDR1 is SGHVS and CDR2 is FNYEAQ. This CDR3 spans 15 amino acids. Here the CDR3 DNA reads TGTGCCAGCGCCCCTGGACCAAGGGGTGCCGGGGGGCTGTTTTTT. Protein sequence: CASAPGPRGAGGLFF.

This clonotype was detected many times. The CDR3 sequence is CASSLAGRNDEQYF. Here the CDR3 DNA reads TGTGCCAGCAGCTTAGCCGGGAGGAACGACGAGCAGTACTTC. The chain is built from TRBV7-9 and TRBJ2-7; 7 bases are a match to TRBD2. This CDR3 is 14 amino acids long. Germline trimming cut 0 bases from V and 5 bases from J; bases unmatched to any gene: 4. CDR1 and CDR2 (germline): SEHNR, FQNEAQ (reference sequence).

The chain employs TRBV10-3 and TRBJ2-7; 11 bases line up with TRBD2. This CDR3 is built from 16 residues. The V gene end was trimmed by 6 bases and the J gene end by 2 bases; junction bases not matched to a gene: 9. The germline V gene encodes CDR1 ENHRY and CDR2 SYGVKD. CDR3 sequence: CAISGGGTSGPYEQYF. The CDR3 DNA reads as TGTGCCATCAGCGGAGGGGGGACTAGCGGCCCCTACGAGCAGTACTTC.

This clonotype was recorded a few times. The CDR3 region has the DNA TGTGCCAGCAGCCACCAGGGCGCTGGGGCCAACGTCCTGACTTTC. As protein: CASSHQGAGANVLTF. The J gene is TRBJ2-6, the V gene TRBV9; tentative D call: TRBD1 (5 bases). Germline V gene data show CDR1 as SGDLS and CDR2 as YYNGEE. The CDR3 is made up of 15 amino acids. The germline V and J ends were trimmed by 4 bases and 2 bases, with 10 bases remaining between them.

The DNA for the CDR3 is TGCGCCAGCAGCCAAGATCCCGACAGATACTATGGCTACACCTTC. Translating gives CASSQDPDRYYGYTF. The chain uses TRBV4-1 and TRBJ1-2, with a weak D call TRBD1 (5 bases). V was trimmed by 0 bases and J by 3 bases, leaving 11 bases between them. The CDR3 is 15 amino acids. From germline, CDR1 is MGHRA and CDR2 YSYEKL.

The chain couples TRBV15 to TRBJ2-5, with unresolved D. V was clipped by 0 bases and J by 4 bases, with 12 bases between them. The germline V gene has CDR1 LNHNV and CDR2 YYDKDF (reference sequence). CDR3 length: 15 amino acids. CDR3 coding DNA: TGTGCCACCAGCAGAGATGGGAAACCACGAGAGACCCAGTACTTC. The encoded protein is CATSRDGKPRETQYF.

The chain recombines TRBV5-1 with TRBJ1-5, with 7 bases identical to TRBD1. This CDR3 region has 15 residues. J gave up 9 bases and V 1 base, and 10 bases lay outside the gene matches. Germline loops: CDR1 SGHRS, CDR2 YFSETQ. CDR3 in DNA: TGCGCCAGCAGCTTGACAGGGGCAGCCAATTCGCCCCAGCATTTT. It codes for CASSLTGAANSPQHF. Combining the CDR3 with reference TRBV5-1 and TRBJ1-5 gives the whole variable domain KAGVTQTPRYLIKTRGQQVTLSCSPISGHRSVSWYQQTPGQGLQFLFEYFSETQRNKGNFPGRFSGRQFSNSRSEMNVSTLELGDSALYLCASSLTGAANSPQHFGDGTRLSIL.

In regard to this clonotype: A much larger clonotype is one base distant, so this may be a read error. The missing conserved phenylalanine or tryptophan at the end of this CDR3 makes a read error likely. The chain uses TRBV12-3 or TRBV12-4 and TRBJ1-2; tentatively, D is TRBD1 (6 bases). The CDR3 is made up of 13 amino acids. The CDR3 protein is CRSGGGSNYGYTS. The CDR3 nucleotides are TGTCGAAGCGGGGGGGGCTCGAACTATGGCTACACCTCC.

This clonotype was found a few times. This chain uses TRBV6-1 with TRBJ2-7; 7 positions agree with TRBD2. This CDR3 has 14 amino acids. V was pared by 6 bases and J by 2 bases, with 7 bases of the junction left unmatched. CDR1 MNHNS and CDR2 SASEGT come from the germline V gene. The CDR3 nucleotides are TGTGCCAGCAGCCTTAATCGGGGGGCCTACGAGCAGTACTTC. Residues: CASSLNRGAYEQYF.

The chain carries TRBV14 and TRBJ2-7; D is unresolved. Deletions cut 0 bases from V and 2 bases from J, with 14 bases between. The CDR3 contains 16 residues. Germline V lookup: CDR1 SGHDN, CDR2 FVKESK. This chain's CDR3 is CASSQDGFTFPYEQYF. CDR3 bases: TGTGCCAGCAGCCAAGACGGGTTTACCTTCCCCTACGAGCAGTACTTC.

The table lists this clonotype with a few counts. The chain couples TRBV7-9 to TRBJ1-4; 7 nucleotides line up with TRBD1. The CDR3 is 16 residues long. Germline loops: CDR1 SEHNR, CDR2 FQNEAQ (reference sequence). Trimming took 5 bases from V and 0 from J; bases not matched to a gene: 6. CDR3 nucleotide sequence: TGTGCCAGCAGCCAAGGACAGGCCTCAACTAATGAAAAACTGTTTTTT. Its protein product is CASSQGQASTNEKLFF.

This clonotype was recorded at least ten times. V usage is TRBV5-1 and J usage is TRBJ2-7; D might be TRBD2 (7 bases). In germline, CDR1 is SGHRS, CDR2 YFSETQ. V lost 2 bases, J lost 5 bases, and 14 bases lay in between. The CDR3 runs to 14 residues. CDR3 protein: CASSLSGGVHEQYF. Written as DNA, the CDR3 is TGCGCCAGCAGCTTATCGGGGGGCGTACACGAGCAGTACTTC.